Below, 3 T cell receptor beta chains from the same sample are listed, as sequenced in a study of tumor T cells in aggressive B-cell lymphoma. TCRdb keeps only in-frame clones here, not all; method: immunoSEQ multiplex PCR. The table lists 7,300 or so clones, roughly four fifths of them singletons. Sequencing input: tumor tissue. Source of these receptors: an adult with diffuse large B cell lymphoma.

Written as DNA, the CDR3 is TGTGCCAGCGGAACAGAGAACACTGAAGCTTTCTTT. It is translated as CASGTENTEAFF. This chain links TRBV2 with TRBJ1-1, with unresolved D. The CDR3 covers 12 residues. Germline V gene lookup returns CDR1 SNHLY and CDR2 FYNNEI. Trimming stripped 8 bases from V and 1 base from J, with 8 bases between. Complete variable domain (other parts from reference TRBV2 and TRBJ1-1): EPEVTQTPSHQVTQMGQEVILRCVPISNHLYFYWYRQILGQKVEFLVSFYNNEISEKSEIFDDQFSVERPDGSNFTLKIRSTKLEDSAMYFCASGTENTEAFFGQGTRLTVV.

The rearrangement uses TRBV27 and TRBJ2-5; 7 nucleotides match TRBD2. CDR3 size: 14 residues. Germline V gene lookup returns CDR1 MNHEY and CDR2 SMNVEV (reference sequence). Trimming took 3 bases from V and 4 from J; bases not matched to a gene: 5. The CDR3 reads CASSFRGGGETQYF. CDR3 sequence (DNA): TGTGCCAGCAGTTTCCGCGGGGGAGGAGAGACCCAGTACTTC.

CDR3 amino acids: CASSLVANEQFF. DNA for the CDR3: TGTGCCAGCAGCTTGGTGGCAAACGAGCAGTTCTTC. The rearrangement uses TRBV5-6 and TRBJ2-1; D not certain. Germline lookup yields CDR1 SGHDT and CDR2 YYEEEE. V shed 0 bases and J shed 10 bases, with 8 bases lying between them. The CDR3 spans 12 residues.